This T cell receptor (beta chain) was obtained from a study of beta chain features in type 1 diabetes listed by TCRdb under 2018. With regard to the full study: Patients and healthy donors did not differ in mean age, gender distribution, total cell number or subset yield. A total of roughly 100 million sorted cells were examined across all samples, and the number of cells per subset was strongly correlated with RNA yield. Regulatory and stem cell-like memory subsets were obtained from only 8 patients and about eight healthy donors, while naive and central memory subsets were obtained from all 28 donors. In the study, TCRB repertoires of sorted circulating CD4+ T cell subsets from recently diagnosed type 1 diabetes patients were compared with those of matched healthy donors.

Taken from the germline V gene, the CDR1 and CDR2 loops are SGHVS and FQNEAQ. The CDR3 covers 13 residues, taking in both the cysteine and the phenylalanine. This entry keeps only the CDR3 DNA: 39 bases, framed from base 1. V is pared back by 3 bases and J by 5 bases, with 8 bases lying between the germline termini. This clone appeared a few times. Its antigen is not yet known. No much larger clone exists at a distance of one base, and base qualities are not known. From each donor, a single peripheral blood sample of about 100 mL on average was drawn into heparinised tubes. A BD FACSAria II and a panel including CD45RO, CCR7, CD25, CD127, CD95 and CD27 were used to sort naive, central memory, regulatory and stem cell-like memory CD4+ T cells. A purity above 95% was achieved for all sorted populations. PBMCs were isolated immediately by Lymphoprep density gradient centrifugation and stained directly without culture. Samples were stained and sorted in pairs, with one healthy donor and one patient per experiment, so that batch effects were minimized.

The High Capacity cDNA Reverse Transcription Kit was used to reverse transcribe all of the isolated RNA, meaning that expressed TCRB transcripts were what got sequenced. Deep immunoSEQ sequencing was performed on naive, central memory and regulatory T cell samples, with an average of around 3.5 million total reads per sample. Sorted cells were lysed in RLT buffer, and RNA was extracted using DNase-treated RNeasy Micro or Mini kits according to cell number. Each cell subset was processed on its own to prevent cross-contamination, while patient and healthy donor samples were processed together. The immunoSEQ multiplex PCR was used to amplify TCRB sequences from cDNA, generating 87-bp fragments that spanned the CDR3 region. Amplicons were sequenced on the Illumina HiSeq platform. The source study handled its data this way. Synthetic template baselines were used to correct PCR bias computationally, reads within Hamming distance 2 were collapsed together, and singletons that could not be merged were discarded. Reads were aligned to IMGT to assign V, D and J genes, CDR3 length, and insertions or deletions at six rearrangement sites. Within each subset, clonotype counts were normalized to the number of sorted cells before true diversity and Gini coefficients were calculated with the tcR R package. The overlap coefficient, calculated on TCRB nucleotide sequences, was used to quantify repertoire sharing. As a proxy for the pre-selection repertoire, out-of-frame TCRB sequences from naive cells were analyzed. The table comes from immuneACCESS by way of TCRdb, which keeps in-frame sequences with V and J called. Part of the clones is missing from these tables; in studies checked, under half for an unresolved V gene and the rest for unknown reasons. Clone size and the V and J calls come from that table; the DNA yielded D and trimming. The sample profile shows hundreds of thousands of clones; about 12% of them were found once. The ten largest clones represent about 0.017% of the sample.

Results and caveats for the whole study, not just this receptor: In all four CD4+ subsets, TCRB CDR3 length was moderately but significantly shorter in type 1 diabetes patients. Sequencing cDNA rather than genomic DNA could over-represent highly expressing activated cells, although activation and CD3 levels did not differ between groups. Only small numbers of individuals were included in the HLA sub-analyses, which left unresolved whether HLA type had any influence on TCRB rearrangement. The naive, central memory and regulatory TCRB repertoires appeared to resemble one another more closely among patients than among healthy donors. Shorter templates might have been favored by PCR, but patient and control samples were amplified and corrected together, so both groups would have been affected equally by any skew. At VDJ recombination sites, type 1 diabetes patients had fewer insertions and more deleted nucleotides, which implies abnormalities in thymic rearrangement.

The TCR sequence derives from a man aged 18 to 35 in good health. Input material: naive CD4+ T cells from blood. The sample's cell subset or site label, in plain terms: true naive CD4+ T cells. This receptor chain uses TRBV7-8 and TRBJ2-1, with the D gene uncertain. The bases read TGTGCCAGCAGCTTTCAACAGCACAATGAGCAGTTCTTC. This encodes CASSFQQHNEQFF.